A single T cell receptor (beta chain) is shown here with its context. TCRdb's copy holds only in-frame clones and misses some; the assay was immunoSEQ multiplex PCR. The sample contains about 56,000 clones, under 95% of which appear only once. Trimming removed 3 bases at V and 8 bases at J, with 7 bases between. In germline, CDR1 is SGHTA, CDR2 FQGNSA. The CDR3 has 11 residues. This record belongs to a study of T cell changes during pregnancy in multiple sclerosis. The receptor comes from a female donor with multiple sclerosis, enrolled in a pregnancy study. The chain employs TRBV7-2 and TRBJ1-1; D ambiguous. The input for sequencing was CD4+ T cells from peripheral blood mononuclear cells, taken in the second trimester of pregnancy. CDR3 region: CASSLLREAFF. In DNA, the CDR3 is TGTGCCAGCAGCTTGCTCCGGGAAGCTTTCTTT.